A selection of T cell receptor beta chains follows, all from one sample in a study of human T cells and chemical hapten exposure. Via MiXCR, TCRdb re-called the RACE reads, giving one row per CDR3 protein. In the table there are fewer than 200,000 distinct CDR3 sequences, more than 25% of which are singletons. This specimen consisted of whole blood, obtained in connection with sensitization to the hapten diphenylcyclopropenone (DPC). The receptors come from a woman in her 30s with alopecia areata. Some clones in this sample may be carry-over from other donors' samples. The CDR3 runs from the conserved cysteine through the conserved F or W. Fields, in order: CDR3 DNA, CDR3 protein, CDR3 length, J gene, clone size, D gene, V gene. D genes are given only for firm matches. A row's size may be missing; if present it is once, few, many or a size class.

TGTGCCAGCAGAGTAGCGGGAGGGCTAGTAGATACGCAGTATTTT	CASRVAGGLVDTQYF	15	TRBJ2-3	medium-sized	TRBD2	TRBV28
TGCGCCAGCAGCTTGGATGGGAGTCAGAATGAGCAGTTCTTC	CASSLDGSQNEQFF	14	TRBJ2-1	.	.	TRBV5-1
TGTGTCAGCAGTGAACTGCTTAGCTCCTACAATGAGCAGTTCTTC	CVSSELLSSYNEQFF	15	TRBJ2-1	.	.	TRBV2
TGCAGTGCTTATGGACAGGGAAGCTATGGCTACACCTTC	CSAYGQGSYGYTF	13	TRBJ1-2	few	TRBD1	TRBV20-1
TGTGCCAGCAGCGTAGGTGGACAGGGATTCTATGGCTACACCTTC	CASSVGGQGFYGYTF	15	TRBJ1-2	.	TRBD1	TRBV9
TGTGCCACCCACTCAAATTCACCCCTCCACTTT	CATHSNSPLHF	11	TRBJ1-6	many	.	TRBV10-3
TGTGCCAGCAGTTTTCGTAGCGCACTTGGGGGCTCCTACAATGAGCAGTTCTTC	CASSFRSALGGSYNEQFF	18	TRBJ2-1	.	.	TRBV28
TGTGCCAGCCAGAGTCCCGATCAGCCCCAGCATTTT	CASQSPDQPQHF	12	TRBJ1-5	.	.	TRBV6-2/TRBV6-3
TGTGCCAGTAGTACCCAGTTAAATTCACCCCTCCACTTT	CASSTQLNSPLHF	13	TRBJ1-6	.	.	TRBV19
TGTGCCAGCAGCTTAGGGCGGGGGGCAGGGCTCACAGATACGCAGTATTTT	CASSLGRGAGLTDTQYF	17	TRBJ2-3	.	TRBD2	TRBV7-2
TGTGCCAGCAGCCGTAATCGGGACAGCCCCTACGAGCAGTACTTC	CASSRNRDSPYEQYF	15	TRBJ2-7	.	TRBD1	TRBV11-2
TGCAGTGCTAGAGATGGCGCCAAAGGAACATCGAACACCGGGGAGCTGTTTTTT	CSARDGAKGTSNTGELFF	18	TRBJ2-2	.	.	TRBV20-1
TGTGCCAGCAGTACCGGGACTAGGGCTCTACCGCAGTATTTT	CASSTGTRALPQYF	14	TRBJ2-3	.	TRBD2	TRBV7-2
TGCGCCAGCAGTGCTACGATCAGGGGTACCTACGAGCAGTACTTC	CASSATIRGTYEQYF	15	TRBJ2-7	.	.	TRBV10-1
TGTGCCAGCAGCTTGGCTTTCCGGGCTTTCTTT	CASSLAFRAFF	11	TRBJ1-1	few	.	TRBV5-8
TGCGCCAGCAGTGATCGAAACACAGATACGCAGTATTTT	CASSDRNTDTQYF	13	TRBJ2-3	few	.	TRBV5-1
TGCAGCGTCAGGAAACAGCGGGAGGCCGCAGATACGCAGTATTTT	CSVRKQREAADTQYF	15	TRBJ2-3	.	TRBD2	TRBV29-1
TGTGCCAGCAGCCGAAGACAGACCGGGGGCGAGCAGTACTTC	CASSRRQTGGEQYF	14	TRBJ2-7	few	.	TRBV11-1
TGCAGCGTTGGGGGGGACGGTGGAAGCGAGCAGTACTTC	CSVGGDGGSEQYF	13	TRBJ2-7	once	.	TRBV29-1
TGTGCCAGCAGCTTAGGGGGGGGCACTGGGGCCAACGTCCTGACTTTC	CASSLGGGTGANVLTF	16	TRBJ2-6	few	.	TRBV7-2
TGCAGCGTCCCGGGCCAGACGGCCCAAGAGACCCAGTACTTC	CSVPGQTAQETQYF	14	TRBJ2-5	few	.	TRBV29-1
TGTGCCAGCAGCCTATCTACTTTAGGGCCCTACGAGCAGTACTTC	CASSLSTLGPYEQYF	15	TRBJ2-7	many	.	TRBV28
TGTGCCAGCAGTTTTCCCGTGGATTCTCCACCCCTCCACTTT	CASSFPVDSPPLHF	14	TRBJ1-6	.	.	TRBV28
TGCGCCAGCAGCCTCCTGCGGGGGGACACCGGGGAGCTGTTTTTT	CASSLLRGDTGELFF	15	TRBJ2-2	few	TRBD2	TRBV10-2
TGCGCCAGCAGCGTGGGAGGCTCGGGAGAAAAACTGTTTTTT	CASSVGGSGEKLFF	14	TRBJ1-4	.	.	TRBV5-1
TGCGCCAGCAGCGTGCGCGCTAGCGGGAGGAGCACCGGGGAGCTGTTTTTT	CASSVRASGRSTGELFF	17	TRBJ2-2	.	TRBD2	TRBV5-1
TGTGCCAGCAGTTACCAGGGCCTCTCCTACAATGAGCAGTTCTTC	CASSYQGLSYNEQFF	15	TRBJ2-1	few	.	TRBV6-6
TGCAGTGCTAGCGAGGGGAATAGCAATCAGCCCCAGCATTTT	CSASEGNSNQPQHF	14	TRBJ1-5	.	.	TRBV20-1
TGCGCCAGCAGCCAAGAGGCGGGAGCCGGGGAGCTGTTTTTT	CASSQEAGAGELFF	14	TRBJ2-2	.	TRBD2	TRBV4-3
TGTGCCATCAGTGAAATCGGGGTACTCGGCAATGAGCAGTTCTTC	CAISEIGVLGNEQFF	15	TRBJ2-1	.	.	TRBV10-3
TGTGCCAGTAGTATAGATGGGGGAGAAGGGAATCAGCCCCAGCATTTT	CASSIDGGEGNQPQHF	16	TRBJ1-5	.	.	TRBV19
TGCAGCGTTGTTGGGCGGGAAAAACTGTTTTTT	CSVVGREKLFF	11	TRBJ1-4	.	.	TRBV29-1
TGCGCCAGCAGCTTGCTGGGGACTTCACAAGAGACCCAGTACTTC	CASSLLGTSQETQYF	15	TRBJ2-5	few	.	TRBV5-1
TGTGCCAGCAGCCCTCAAAGAGGGGGCGCCGGGGAGCTGTTTTTT	CASSPQRGGAGELFF	15	TRBJ2-2	.	TRBD1	TRBV5-4
TGTGCCAGCAGCGCCCTAGCGGGGTTGACCGGGGAGCTGTTTTTT	CASSALAGLTGELFF	15	TRBJ2-2	few	TRBD2	TRBV9
TGTGCCAGCAGAGGGGTAGGGAATAATTCACCCCTCCACTTT	CASRGVGNNSPLHF	14	TRBJ1-6	.	.	TRBV27
TGTGCCAGCAGCGAAGGCCTTGGCGGCACAGATACGCAGTATTTT	CASSEGLGGTDTQYF	15	TRBJ2-3	.	.	TRBV11-2
TGTGCCACGGGACAGAAAATATACGAGCAGTACTTC	CATGQKIYEQYF	12	TRBJ2-7	.	TRBD1	TRBV28
TGTGCCAGCTCCGCGTCCGTGGGTTCCCTGATCTACGAGCAGTACTTC	CASSASVGSLIYEQYF	16	TRBJ2-7	.	.	TRBV7-9
TGTGCCAGCAGCGCAGCCCCCCCGAACACCGGGGAGCTGTTTTTT	CASSAAPPNTGELFF	15	TRBJ2-2	few	.	TRBV9
TGTGCCAGCAGTCCTCGGACGGCGAGCGGGCCCCAGCATTTT	CASSPRTASGPQHF	14	TRBJ1-5	few	.	TRBV28
TGCAGCGTTGAAGAAAACACCGAAGATACGCAGTATTTT	CSVEENTEDTQYF	13	TRBJ2-3	.	.	TRBV29-1
TGTGCCAGCAACAAACAAGGGGGCACGAACACCGGGGAGCTGTTTTTT	CASNKQGGTNTGELFF	16	TRBJ2-2	.	TRBD1	TRBV2
TGTGCCAGCAGCCTAGAAAAAGGGGGTCTCGGTGAAAAACTGTTTTTT	CASSLEKGGLGEKLFF	16	TRBJ1-4	.	.	TRBV6-1
TGTGCCAGCAGTAGTCCGCAGGGGGATCGTGGTGGCTACACCTTC	CASSSPQGDRGGYTF	15	TRBJ1-2	few	TRBD1	TRBV28